This TCR beta chain appears in the sequencing data of a study of cytomegalovirus exposure and HLA in healthy donors. Study outcomes and limitations: According to the study, 160 or so TCR beta chains were cytomegalovirus-associated. An analysis done earlier found most TCR beta V segments productive about 87% or about 30% of the time. Follow-up analysis seemed to connect common viral pathogens with several of the most significant clusters identified.

The germline gives CDR1 WNHNN, CDR2 SYGVQD (reference sequence). This CDR3 is built from 24 residues. The V and J ends lost 3 bases and 3 bases, in that order; junction bases with no gene match: 28. The PCR ran on 60 Vbeta and 13 Jbeta primers. Sequencing was performed with immunoSEQ multiplex PCR; in TCRdb, only in-frame clones are kept and a portion is missing. The repertoire has some 170,000 clones, 82% of them found once; the top ten carry 1.5%. Worth noting for this clone: Its target is not known.

This receptor was obtained from a girl aged 10 to 17 in good health and CMV-seropositive. Material: PBMCs. The rearrangement links TRBV10-1 to TRBJ2-7; 14 bases are shared with TRBD2. CDR3 sequence (DNA): TGCGCCAGCAGTGAAGAACAGCTTCAATCTTTGACTAGCGGGGGGGCCACCGTCCGCTACGAGCAGTACTTC. Amino acids: CASSEEQLQSLTSGGATVRYEQYF.